Following are 25 T cell receptor beta chains from one sample sequenced in a study of blood T cell repertoires in COVID-19. Generated by immunoSEQ multiplex PCR, the TCRdb table keeps only in-frame clones and is missing some. The sample shows roughly 50,000 clones, approximately 91% of them seen only once. Sequenced: peripheral blood. All receptors derive from a woman in her sixties or seventies with active COVID-19.

The J gene is TRBJ1-1, the V gene TRBV30, with TRBD1 matching 9 bases. The trim removed 3 bases at V and 7 bases at J, leaving 12 bases unmatched. The CDR3 is 15 residues long. CDR1 and CDR2 (germline): GTSNPN, SVGIG (reference sequence). In nucleotides, the CDR3 is TGTGCCTGGAGCCGCCCGGGACAGGGACCTTTTGAAGCTTTCTTT. It translates to CAWSRPGQGPFEAFF.

The V call is TRBV5-1, the J call TRBJ2-5; 9 bases match TRBD1. The V gene end was trimmed by 7 bases and the J gene end by 5 bases; junction bases not matched to a gene: 12. Per germline, CDR1 SGHRS and CDR2 YFSETQ. The CDR3 is 15 residues long. The CDR3 bases are TGCGCCAGCCACATCACGGGGACAGGGCAGGAGACCCAGTACTTC. This codes for CASHITGTGQETQYF.

This clone appeared a few times. The chain is built from TRBV11-2 and TRBJ1-3; 7 bases fit TRBD1. V was pared by 5 bases and J by 0 bases, with 4 bases of the junction left unmatched. Germline CDR1 is SGHAT and CDR2 is FQNNGV. The CDR3 consists of 15 residues. The DNA for the CDR3 is TGTGCCAGCAGCCAGGGACAGCACTCTGGAAACACCATATATTTT. It codes for CASSQGQHSGNTIYF.

The rearrangement links TRBV10-2 to TRBJ2-5, with D possibly matching TRBD1 (5 bases). The V gene lost 4 bases and the J gene lost 4 bases, with 10 bases spanning the gap. This CDR3 contains 13 residues. Per germline, CDR1 WSHSY and CDR2 SAAADI. This CDR3 is CASSGQLIETQYF. For the CDR3, the DNA is TGCGCCAGCAGTGGACAGCTTATAGAGACCCAGTACTTC.

The V and J genes are TRBV5-6 and TRBJ2-1; 8 nucleotides match TRBD1. Germline values: CDR1 SGHDT, CDR2 YYEEEE. The CDR3 is made up of 19 amino acids. After removal of 4 bases from V and 1 base from J, the junction contained 16 bases not matched to a gene. CDR3 sequence: CASSLSGGSRDRSYNEQFF. In DNA form, the CDR3 reads TGTGCCAGCAGCCTGTCTGGGGGGAGTCGGGACAGGTCCTACAATGAGCAGTTCTTC.

The chain carries TRBV6-2 or TRBV6-3 and TRBJ1-3; perhaps TRBD1 as D (5 bases). The germline gives CDR1 MNHEY, CDR2 SVGEGT. The V end was cut by 4 bases, the J end by 2 bases, with 9 bases between. The CDR3 has 14 residues. CDR3 sequence (DNA): TGTGCCAGCAGTTTCCCGGGGGCTGGAAACACCATATATTTT. Its translation is CASSFPGAGNTIYF.

The rearrangement joins TRBV15 to TRBJ2-1; 9 positions match TRBD2. The CDR3 has 14 amino acids. With 3 bases clipped from V and 8 bases from J, the junction kept 5 bases outside the gene matches. Germline values: CDR1 LNHNV, CDR2 YYDKDF (reference sequence). CDR3 sequence (DNA): TGTGCCACCAGCAGCCTAGCGGGGAGGTATGAGCAGTTCTTC. Protein product: CATSSLAGRYEQFF.

This clone was found once. This chain connects TRBV9 to TRBJ1-6; weak D call: TRBD1 (6 bases). The CDR3 has 17 amino acids. Deletions cut 0 bases from V and 4 bases from J, with 14 bases between. Germline-derived CDR1 and CDR2 are SGDLS and YYNGEE. The CDR3 sequence: CASSVDPGAIYNSPLHF. CDR3 in DNA: TGTGCCAGCAGCGTAGATCCAGGGGCTATTTATAATTCACCCCTCCACTTT. Supplemented by reference TRBV9 and TRBJ1-6, the full variable domain reads DSGVTQTPKHLITATGQRVTLRCSPRSGDLSVYWYQQSLDQGLQFLIQYYNGEERAKGNILERFSAQQFPDLHSELNLSSLELGDSALYFCASSVDPGAIYNSPLHFGNGTRLTVT.

This rearrangement joins TRBV9 to TRBJ2-1; tentative D call: TRBD2 (7 bases). The CDR3 sequence is 19 residues long. Trimming took off 4 bases at V and 3 bases at J, with 26 bases between the two ends. Germline V gene data show CDR1 as SGDLS and CDR2 as YYNGEE. CDR3 in DNA: TGTGCCAGCAGCCCTCGGGGGGCCAGGGGTCAGACCCTCTACAATGAGCAGTTCTTC. Translated: CASSPRGARGQTLYNEQFF. The full variable domain, completed using reference TRBV9 and TRBJ2-1, is DSGVTQTPKHLITATGQRVTLRCSPRSGDLSVYWYQQSLDQGLQFLIQYYNGEERAKGNILERFSAQQFPDLHSELNLSSLELGDSALYFCASSPRGARGQTLYNEQFFGPGTRLTVL.

The rearrangement joins TRBV28 to TRBJ2-3; 11 bases align to TRBD2. In germline, CDR1 is MDHEN, CDR2 SYDVKM. With 6 bases clipped from V and 6 bases from J, the junction kept 11 bases outside the gene matches. The CDR3 loop spans 16 amino acids. The CDR3 reads CASSPGVAGGWDTQYF. The CDR3 nucleotides read TGTGCCAGCAGCCCGGGAGTAGCGGGGGGGTGGGATACGCAGTATTTT.

This rearrangement joins TRBV10-1 to TRBJ1-2, with D tentatively TRBD1 (5 bases). V lost 5 bases, J lost 4 bases, and 11 bases lay in between. The CDR3 totals 13 residues. Per the germline V gene, CDR1 is WNHNN and CDR2 is SYGVQD (reference sequence). The CDR3 DNA follows: TGCGCCAGCAGTAAAGACAGCCTCTATGGCTACACCTTC. Its protein product is CASSKDSLYGYTF.

This clone was counted only a few times. The genes are TRBV6-5 and TRBJ1-6; D might be TRBD1 (6 bases). The CDR3 has 14 residues. V lost 3 bases to trimming and J lost 9 bases, with 12 bases between them. Germline CDR1 MNHEY, CDR2 SVGAGI. CDR3 region: CASSYPGQFSPLHF. In nucleotides, the CDR3 is TGTGCCAGCAGTTATCCTGGACAGTTTTCACCCCTCCACTTT.

This clone was counted once. The chain couples TRBV2 to TRBJ2-1; tentatively, D is TRBD2 (6 bases). V lost 7 bases, J lost 9 bases, and 16 bases lay in between. This CDR3 is 13 amino acids long. The V gene's germline CDR1 is SNHLY and CDR2 FYNNEI. The CDR3 nucleotides read TGTGCCAGCATGCGACTTATGGGGGGTGAGCAGTTCTTC. It translates to CASMRLMGGEQFF.

This chain joins TRBV2 and TRBJ1-5, with D possibly TRBD1 on 5 matching bases. CDR3 length: 13 residues. The V end was cut by 6 bases, the J end by 6 bases, with 12 bases between. Germline V gives CDR1 SNHLY, CDR2 FYNNEI. The CDR3 protein is CASRGGYGQPQHF. In DNA, the CDR3 is TGTGCCAGCAGGGGGGGGTACGGTCAGCCCCAGCATTTT.

The chain couples TRBV27 to TRBJ1-2; 7 bases are a match to TRBD1. The CDR3 consists of 16 residues. The V segment lost 4 bases and the J segment 1 base; nucleotides outside the gene matches: 9. Germline V CDR1 and CDR2: MNHEY, SMNVEV (reference sequence). Written as DNA, the CDR3 is TGTGCCAGCAGTTCTAGGAGGGACAGTTTTAACTATGGCTACACCTTC. It yields the protein CASSSRRDSFNYGYTF.

This sequence joins TRBV5-4 and TRBJ1-2; tentatively, D is TRBD1 (6 bases). CDR1 SGHNT and CDR2 YYREEE come from the germline V gene (reference sequence). There are 11 residues in the CDR3. Trimming took 2 bases from V and 10 from J, leaving 9 bases between them. The CDR3 DNA sequence: TGTGCCAGCAGCTTCACAGGGAACTACACCTTC. Its protein is CASSFTGNYTF.

The rearrangement joins TRBV27 to TRBJ1-4; 7 positions match TRBD1. The CDR3 covers 15 residues. With V trimmed by 1 base and J by 7 bases, 6 bases remained unmatched. Germline CDR1 reads MNHEY; CDR2 reads SMNVEV (reference sequence). Here the CDR3 reads CASSLWAGGSEKLFF. The CDR3 DNA reads as TGTGCCAGCAGTTTATGGGCAGGGGGTAGTGAAAAACTGTTTTTT.

The chain couples TRBV10-3 to TRBJ2-5; 14 nucleotides agree with TRBD2. V was pared by 10 bases and J by 3 bases, with 13 bases of the junction left unmatched. The germline CDR1 and CDR2 sequences are ENHRY and SYGVKD. This CDR3 contains 17 residues. CDR3 coding DNA: TGTGCCACCGGCTTTGCCGGGACTAGCGGGGGCGAAGAGACCCAGTACTTC. As protein: CATGFAGTSGGEETQYF.

The genes are TRBV3-1 (or the pseudogene TRBV3-2) and TRBJ1-2, with TRBD1 as a possible D gene (5 bases). This CDR3 has 13 amino acids. CDR1 is LGHDT, CDR2 YNNKEL, per germline (reference sequence). Trimming pared 2 bases from V and 8 bases from J, leaving 12 bases between. Here the CDR3 reads CASSQKGLAGYTF. The DNA of the CDR3 is TGTGCCAGCAGCCAAAAGGGGCTCGCGGGCTACACCTTC.

CDR3 residues: CAWSVKQSLFTDTQYF. CDR3 DNA: TGTGCCTGGAGTGTCAAGCAATCCCTATTCACAGATACGCAGTATTTT. This sequence joins TRBV30 and TRBJ2-3; D is unclear. From germline, CDR1 is GTSNPN and CDR2 SVGIG (reference sequence). The CDR3 is 16 amino acids. Trimming removed 0 bases at V and 2 bases at J, with 15 bases between.

The sample holds one count of this clone. The rearrangement joins TRBV5-8 to TRBJ1-1; unclear D gene. This CDR3 is 14 amino acids long. Germline CDR1 and CDR2: SGHTS and YDEGEE. V lost 4 bases, J lost 4 bases, and 14 bases lay in between. The CDR3 DNA follows: TGTGCCAGCAGCGCCCCGGGCGGGAGCACTGAAGCTTTCTTT. Protein: CASSAPGGSTEAFF.

This clone appeared a single time. The chain uses TRBV18 and TRBJ1-5; 10 nucleotides agree with TRBD1. V lost 0 bases, J lost 7 bases, and 3 bases stayed unmatched. This CDR3 spans 15 amino acids. Germline CDR1 is KGHSH and CDR2 is LQKENI. CDR3 in DNA: TGTGCCAGCTCACCACCGGGACAGGGGTTGCAGCCCCAGCATTTT. This codes for CASSPPGQGLQPQHF.

The chain employs TRBV27 and TRBJ2-7; D gene unclear. This CDR3 region has 14 residues. The ends were cut back, 3 bases at V and 0 bases at J, with 9 bases in the middle. Germline V gene data show CDR1 as MNHEY and CDR2 as SMNVEV (reference sequence). In DNA, the CDR3 is TGTGCCAGCAGTTTGTCTAGGAGCTCCTACGAGCAGTACTTC. It codes for CASSLSRSSYEQYF.

CDR3 residues: CASRLTGRGTDTQYF. CDR3 sequence (DNA): TGTGCCAGTAGGCTCACAGGGAGGGGGACAGATACGCAGTATTTT. This chain links TRBV19 with TRBJ2-3, with D maybe TRBD2 (7 bases). This CDR3 spans 15 amino acids. The germline CDR1 and CDR2 sequences are LNHDA and SQIVND (reference sequence). The ends were cut back, 6 bases at V and 3 bases at J, with 16 bases in the middle.

The rearrangement uses TRBV19 and TRBJ2-3; D may be TRBD2 (5 bases). V was trimmed by 6 bases and J by 1 base, leaving 8 bases between them. Per the germline V gene, CDR1 is LNHDA and CDR2 is SQIVND (reference sequence). The CDR3 runs to 13 residues. The CDR3 loop is CASRNGGTDTQYF. DNA of the CDR3: TGTGCCAGTAGGAACGGGGGCACAGATACGCAGTATTTT.